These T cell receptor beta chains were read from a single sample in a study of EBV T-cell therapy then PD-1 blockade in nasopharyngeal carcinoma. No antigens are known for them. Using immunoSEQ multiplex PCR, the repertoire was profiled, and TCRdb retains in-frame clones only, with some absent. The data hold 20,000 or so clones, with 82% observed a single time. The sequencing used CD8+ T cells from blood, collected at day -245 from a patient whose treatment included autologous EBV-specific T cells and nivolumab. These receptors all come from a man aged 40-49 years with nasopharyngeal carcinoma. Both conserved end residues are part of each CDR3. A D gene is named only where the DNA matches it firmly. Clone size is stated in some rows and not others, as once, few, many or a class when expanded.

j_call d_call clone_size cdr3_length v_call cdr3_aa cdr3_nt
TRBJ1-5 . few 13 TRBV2 CASSEDVRQPQHF TGTGCCAGCAGTGAAGATGTAAGGCAGCCCCAGCATTTT
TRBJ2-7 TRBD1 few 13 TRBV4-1 CASTGTGGYEQYF TGCGCCAGCACCGGGACAGGGGGCTACGAGCAGTACTTC
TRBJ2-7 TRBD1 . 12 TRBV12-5 CASGQGAYEQYF TGTGCTAGTGGTCAGGGGGCTTACGAGCAGTACTTC
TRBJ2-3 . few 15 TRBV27 CASRRAVDGTDTQYF TGTGCCAGCAGGCGAGCGGTGGACGGCACAGATACGCAGTATTTT
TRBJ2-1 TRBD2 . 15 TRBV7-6 CASSPAGGGPNEQFF TGTGCCAGCAGCCCCGCCGGGGGGGGGCCGAATGAGCAGTTCTTC
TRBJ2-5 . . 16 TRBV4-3 CASSQGFWGGAETQYF TGCGCCAGCAGCCAAGGGTTTTGGGGGGGCGCGGAGACCCAGTACTTC
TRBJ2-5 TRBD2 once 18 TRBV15 CATSPGLAGGPREETQYF TGTGCCACCAGCCCGGGGCTAGCGGGGGGGCCCAGAGAGGAGACCCAGTACTTC
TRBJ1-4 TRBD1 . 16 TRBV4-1 CASSLRMSGGVEKLFF TGCGCCAGCAGCCTTAGGATGTCAGGGGGAGTTGAAAAACTGTTTTTT
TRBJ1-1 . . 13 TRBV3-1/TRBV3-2 CASSQGANTEAFF TGTGCCAGCAGCCAGGGCGCGAACACTGAAGCTTTCTTT
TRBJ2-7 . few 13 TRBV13 CASSPPSSNEQYF TGTGCCAGCAGCCCTCCCAGCTCCAACGAGCAGTACTTC
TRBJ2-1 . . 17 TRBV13 CASSLEGEGLMVAEQFF TGTGCCAGCAGCTTAGAGGGGGAGGGCCTGATGGTTGCTGAGCAGTTCTTC